This T cell receptor beta chain emerged from a study of OX40 agonist ivuxolimab in advanced cancers. About the research overall: Hepatocellular carcinoma, melanoma, renal cell or head and neck cancer occurred in dose-escalation patients. General study findings and limits: Relative to CD4+, CD8+ T cells held more expanded clones on average.

Data came from immunoSEQ multiplex PCR; TCRdb stores just in-frame clones and leaves some out. This sample has fewer than 100,000 clones, with 80% to 90% found just once. As for this clone: Its cognate antigen is unknown.

Systemic immunosuppression or a history of autoimmune disease excluded patients. Trimming left V 0 bases short and J 4 bases short, with 13 bases between. CDR1 is LGHNA, CDR2 YSLEER, per germline. This CDR3 is 15 amino acids long. The sample consisted of CD4+ or CD8+ T cells sorted from blood, taken in a trial of the OX40 agonist ivuxolimab. The chain is built from TRBV4-3 and TRBJ2-7; tentative D call: TRBD2 (6 bases). This TCR was sampled from an adult with an advanced solid tumor such as melanoma, head and neck, liver or kidney cancer. CDR3 sequence: CASSQDWGELYEQYF. In DNA form, the CDR3 reads TGCGCCAGCAGCCAAGATTGGGGGGAGTTGTACGAGCAGTACTTC.